Below are 30 T cell receptor beta chains sequenced from a single sample in a study of human T cells and chemical hapten exposure. Time point defined: patch test 2, 6 weeks after DPC sensitization. The treatment here: therapeutic diphenylcyclopropenone sensitization with weekly scalp DPC. TCRdb analysed the RACE reads with MiXCR anew, one entry per CDR3 protein. The sample contains approximately 96,000 distinct CDR3 sequences, around 9.3% of which appear only once. Material: whole blood, obtained in connection with sensitization to the hapten diphenylcyclopropenone (DPC). These receptors all stem from a middle-aged woman with alopecia areata. Some clones in this sample may be carry-over from other donors' samples.

This clonotype was observed many times. The rearrangement joins TRBV20-1 to TRBJ1-5, with a tentative D call TRBD1 (5 bases). Trimming pared 3 bases from V and 4 bases from J, leaving 13 bases between. CDR3 length equals 14 residues. The germline CDR1 and CDR2 sequences are DFQATT and SNEGSKA (reference sequence). The CDR3 spells CSASPRDHNQPQHF. CDR3 coding DNA: TGCAGTGCTAGCCCCCGGGACCATAATCAGCCCCAGCATTTT.

V usage is TRBV7-8 and J usage is TRBJ1-2; a possible D gene is TRBD1 (6 bases). This CDR3 is 13 amino acids long. From germline, CDR1 is SGHVS and CDR2 FQNEAQ. Trimming stripped 5 bases from V and 7 bases from J, with 14 bases between. CDR3 DNA sequence: TGTGCCAGCAGCCCCAGGACAGCAGTTGGCTACACCTTC. It encodes CASSPRTAVGYTF.

This clonotype was counted between two and nine times. The rearrangement uses TRBV6-4 and TRBJ2-2, with D possibly being TRBD1 (6 bases). Trimming left V 3 bases short and J 3 bases short, with 8 bases between. The V gene's germline CDR1 is MRHNA and CDR2 SNTAGT. The CDR3 runs 14 residues. CDR3 in DNA: TGTGCCAGCAGTGAGAAGGGGGACACCGGGGAGCTGTTTTTT. Protein sequence: CASSEKGDTGELFF.

The sample holds a few counts of this clonotype. The rearrangement joins TRBV7-9 to TRBJ2-7, with 8 bases matching TRBD2. CDR1 and CDR2 from the germline V gene are SEHNR and FQNEAQ (reference sequence). This CDR3 has 14 residues. V lost 4 bases and J lost 6; bases outside the gene matches: 8. CDR3 loop: CASSSTAGVSEQYF. In nucleotides, the CDR3 is TGTGCCAGCAGCTCCACAGCGGGAGTATCCGAGCAGTACTTC.

This clonotype has at least ten counts. The chain combines TRBV6-5 with TRBJ2-6; 7 positions match TRBD2. This CDR3 contains 17 residues. Trimming took 5 bases from V and 1 from J; bases not matched to a gene: 8. The V gene's germline CDR1 is MNHEY and CDR2 SVGAGI. This CDR3 reads CASSPSGVRSGANVLTF. DNA for the CDR3: TGTGCCAGCAGTCCTAGCGGAGTGAGGTCTGGGGCCAACGTCCTGACTTTC.

The chain carries TRBV6-2 or TRBV6-3 and TRBJ1-1; D is uncertain. Germline lookup yields CDR1 MNHEY and CDR2 SVGEGT. Trimming took 3 bases from V and 4 from J, leaving 9 bases between them. CDR3 length: 13 amino acids. This chain's CDR3 is CASSYGISTEAFF. CDR3 coding DNA: TGTGCCAGCAGTTATGGGATTTCCACTGAAGCTTTCTTT.

The chain carries TRBV5-5 and TRBJ1-5; TRBD1 matches at 11 bases. The CDR3 extends over 15 amino acids. Germline V lookup: CDR1 SGHKS, CDR2 YYEKEE (reference sequence). The ends lost 5 bases at V and 5 bases at J; junction bases unmatched: 6. The CDR3 sequence is CASSSGTGGYQPQHF. CDR3 coding DNA: TGTGCCAGCAGTTCCGGGACAGGGGGATATCAGCCCCAGCATTTT.

This clonotype was counted between two and nine times. The V and J genes are TRBV4-2 and TRBJ2-6, with D perhaps matching TRBD1 (5 bases). There are 17 residues in the CDR3. The germline CDR1 and CDR2 sequences are LGHNA and YNFKEQ. Trimming took 0 bases from V and 0 from J, leaving 9 bases between them. CDR3 sequence reads: CASSQEDSFSGANVLTF. The CDR3, as DNA: TGTGCCAGCAGCCAAGAAGACAGTTTCTCTGGGGCCAACGTCCTGACTTTC.

The rearrangement uses TRBV27 and TRBJ2-7; D is undetermined. The CDR3 covers 14 residues. The germline V and J ends were trimmed by 5 bases and 2 bases, with 13 bases remaining between them. Germline V gives CDR1 MNHEY, CDR2 SMNVEV (reference sequence). Here the CDR3 DNA reads TGTGCCAGCAGTCCCTACCAGGATACCTACGAGCAGTACTTC. Residues: CASSPYQDTYEQYF.

This clonotype came up a few times. The chain has TRBV3-1 and TRBJ2-2; 8 bases fit TRBD2. The CDR3 contains 15 residues. CDR1 is LGHDT, CDR2 YNNKEL, per germline (reference sequence). Losses at the gene ends were 8 bases for V and 6 bases for J; bases not matched to a gene: 11. The CDR3: CASWESGRSAGELFF. The CDR3 DNA sequence: TGTGCCAGCTGGGAAAGCGGGAGATCGGCCGGGGAGCTGTTTTTT. The whole variable domain, remainder taken from reference TRBV3-1 and TRBJ2-2, is DTAVSQTPKYLVTQMGNDKSIKCEQNLGHDTMYWYKQDSKKFLKIMFSYNNKELIINETVPNRFSPKSPDKAHLNLHINSLELGDSAVYFCASWESGRSAGELFFGEGSRLTVL.

This clonotype was detected many times. This chain connects TRBV24-1 to TRBJ2-2; D might be TRBD1 or TRBD2, each matching 6 bases. V was cut by 4 bases and J by 4 bases, with 12 bases left in between. Germline CDR1 KGHDR, CDR2 SFDVKD. This CDR3 spans 15 amino acids. Written as DNA, the CDR3 is TGTGCCACCAGTGAGACCAGGGGAGGCACCGGGGAGCTGTTTTTT. It translates to CATSETRGGTGELFF.

This clonotype was recorded many times. The rearrangement joins TRBV7-2 to TRBJ2-1, with TRBD2 identical over 9 bases. V was clipped by 5 bases and J by 4 bases; unmatched bases: 6. The CDR3 is made up of 15 amino acids. The germline gives CDR1 SGHTA, CDR2 FQGNSA. The CDR3 reads CASSLTSGPYNEQFF. The DNA for the CDR3 is TGTGCCAGCAGCCTGACTAGCGGACCATACAATGAGCAGTTCTTC.

The gene calls are TRBV7-2 and TRBJ2-1; D is perhaps TRBD1 or TRBD2 (5 bases each). The CDR3 loop spans 14 amino acids. The ends were cut back, 1 base at V and 6 bases at J, with 10 bases in the middle. Looked up from germline, CDR1 is SGHTA and CDR2 is FQGNSA. The CDR3 here is CASSLVRGGNEQFF. The CDR3 coding sequence is TGTGCCAGCAGCTTAGTGAGGGGCGGCAATGAGCAGTTCTTC.

This clonotype has ten or more counts. This chain uses TRBV28 with TRBJ2-1; 7 nucleotides align to TRBD1. The CDR3 consists of 15 residues. Germline V CDR1 and CDR2: MDHEN, SYDVKM. V was clipped by 5 bases and J by 4 bases; unmatched bases: 8. The CDR3 spells CASSTGAPYYNEQFF. CDR3 DNA sequence: TGTGCCAGCAGTACAGGGGCCCCCTATTACAATGAGCAGTTCTTC.

This chain links TRBV29-1 with TRBJ2-5, with 7 bases identical to TRBD1. From germline, CDR1 is SQVTM and CDR2 ANQGSEA. The V gene end was trimmed by 4 bases and the J gene end by 4 bases; junction bases not matched to a gene: 6. The CDR3 length is 13 residues. CDR3 protein: CSVVRTGRETQYF. DNA for the CDR3: TGCAGCGTTGTGAGGACAGGTAGAGAGACCCAGTACTTC.

This clonotype was found a few times. CDR3 region: CASSQEHSGGKNIQYF. The DNA for the CDR3 is TGTGCCAGCAGCCAAGAACACAGTGGAGGCAAAAACATTCAGTACTTC. This chain links TRBV3-1 with TRBJ2-4; weak D call: TRBD2 (5 bases). The germline V gene encodes CDR1 LGHDT and CDR2 YNNKEL (reference sequence). V lost 0 bases and J 3 bases, leaving 12 bases between the germline ends. The CDR3 is 16 residues long.

This clonotype came up many times. V is TRBV27 and J is TRBJ2-7, with 9 bases matching TRBD1. CDR3 size: 14 residues. J was trimmed by 3 bases and V by 6 bases; bases with no gene match: 6. Germline lookup yields CDR1 MNHEY and CDR2 SMNVEV (reference sequence). In nucleotides, the CDR3 is TGTGCCAGCAGCCGATGGGACAGGGTCTACGAGCAGTACTTC. Its protein is CASSRWDRVYEQYF.

The gene calls are TRBV4-3 and TRBJ2-7, with 11 positions matching TRBD2. CDR1 and CDR2 (germline): LGHNA, YSLEER. The CDR3 sequence is 19 residues long. Trimming cost V 0 bases and J 2 bases; bases outside gene matches: 12. The DNA of the CDR3 is TGCGCCAGCAGCCAAGACAGGCCGGGGACTAGCGGTCCCGCCTACGAGCAGTACTTC. This codes for CASSQDRPGTSGPAYEQYF.

This clonotype was observed many times. This chain links TRBV20-1 with TRBJ2-1, with 13 bases identical to TRBD2. CDR1 DFQATT and CDR2 SNEGSKA come from the germline V gene (reference sequence). The CDR3 has 17 amino acids. V dropped 1 base and J dropped 4; count of bases not matched to a gene: 7. The CDR3, as DNA: TGCAGTGCTAGAGGGACTAGCGGGAGTAAGGTATACAATGAGCAGTTCTTC. It specifies CSARGTSGSKVYNEQFF.

Ten or more counts support this clonotype. The chain carries TRBV7-6 and TRBJ2-5; maybe TRBD1 (5 bases). The germline V gene encodes CDR1 SGHVS and CDR2 FNYEAQ. V lost 0 bases, J lost 5 bases, and 7 bases lay in between. There are 13 residues in the CDR3. The CDR3 coding sequence is TGTGCCAGCAGCTTAGCAGGGGCGGAGACCCAGTACTTC. Translated, it gives CASSLAGAETQYF. The full variable domain, completed using reference TRBV7-6 and TRBJ2-5, is GAGVSQSPRYKVTKRGQDVALRCDPISGHVSLYWYRQALGQGPEFLTYFNYEAQQDKSGLPNDRFSAERPEGSISTLTIQRTEQRDSAMYRCASSLAGAETQYFGPGTRLLVL.

This clonotype was seen ten or more times. V gene TRBV29-1 combines with J gene TRBJ2-2; D may be TRBD2 (6 bases). The ends were cut back, 5 bases at V and 0 bases at J, with 13 bases in the middle. The CDR3 loop spans 15 amino acids. The germline CDR1 and CDR2 sequences are SQVTM and ANQGSEA. The CDR3 loop is CSVRVAETNTGELFF. The CDR3 nucleotides read TGCAGCGTTAGGGTAGCGGAGACGAACACCGGGGAGCTGTTTTTT.

In nucleotides, the CDR3 is TGCGCCAGCAGCCAAGTACAGGGCAGCTCCTACGAGCAGTACTTC. This codes for CASSQVQGSSYEQYF. The genes are TRBV4-1 and TRBJ2-7; tentative D call: TRBD1 (6 bases). The germline V gene has CDR1 MGHRA and CDR2 YSYEKL. V was clipped by 1 base and J by 0 bases, with 10 bases between them. The CDR3 is 15 amino acids.

This clonotype was found many times. The chain links TRBV28 to TRBJ2-7; TRBD1 matches at 11 bases. The germline V gene encodes CDR1 MDHEN and CDR2 SYDVKM. The CDR3 extends over 15 amino acids. V was pared by 4 bases and J by 4 bases, with 6 bases of the junction left unmatched. In DNA form, the CDR3 reads TGTGCCAGCAGTTCGTCCGGGACAGGGGGGTACGAGCAGTACTTC. It is translated as CASSSSGTGGYEQYF.

The chain links TRBV28 to TRBJ2-5; TRBD1 aligns across 9 bases. This CDR3 spans 15 amino acids. The junction had 9 bases not matched to a gene; V was cut back by 7 bases and J by 3 bases. Germline V gene sequence: CDR1 MDHEN, CDR2 SYDVKM. CDR3 coding DNA: TGTGCCAGCAATTGGGGAAGACAGGGGGAAGAGACCCAGTACTTC. It encodes CASNWGRQGEETQYF.

A few counts support this clonotype. The rearrangement links TRBV6-1 to TRBJ2-7, with D unresolved. The CDR3 runs to 15 residues. The V and J ends lost 4 bases and 4 bases respectively, with 17 bases between them. Per the germline V gene, CDR1 is MNHNS and CDR2 is SASEGT. The CDR3 DNA reads as TGTGCCAGCAGTGTAACCTCCGCCAGATTTTACGAGCAGTACTTC. This codes for CASSVTSARFYEQYF.

The chain carries TRBV12-3 or TRBV12-4 and TRBJ1-3, with a possible D match to TRBD1 (5 bases). This CDR3 spans 17 amino acids. The germline V and J ends were trimmed by 0 bases and 0 bases, with 12 bases remaining between them. The CDR3 reads CASSLALPTDSGNTIYF. The CDR3 DNA reads as TGTGCCAGCAGTTTAGCCCTCCCGACAGACTCTGGAAACACCATATATTTT.

A few counts support this clonotype. The chain employs TRBV30 and TRBJ1-1, with D uncertain. Looked up from germline, CDR1 is GTSNPN and CDR2 is SVGIG (reference sequence). The ends were cut back, 5 bases at V and 1 base at J, with 17 bases in the middle. The CDR3 loop spans 15 amino acids. The CDR3 bases are TGTGCCTGGCACCATGTAGGGAGTACGAACACTGAAGCTTTCTTT. Translation: CAWHHVGSTNTEAFF.

Ten or more counts support this clonotype. The chain has TRBV9 and TRBJ2-5; a possible D gene is TRBD2 (6 bases). The CDR3 has 14 residues. The germline V gene has CDR1 SGDLS and CDR2 YYNGEE. The V end was cut by 0 bases, the J end by 1 base, with 7 bases between. As DNA, the CDR3 is TGTGCCAGCAGCGTAGGGGGACTCCAAGAGACCCAGTACTTC. Amino acid sequence: CASSVGGLQETQYF.

The genes are TRBV20-1 and TRBJ1-2, with 8 bases that match TRBD1. The CDR3 contains 13 residues. V was clipped by 3 bases and J by 5 bases; unmatched bases: 5. The germline gives CDR1 DFQATT, CDR2 SNEGSKA (reference sequence). CDR3 residues: CSASDRGSYGYTF. The CDR3 DNA is TGCAGTGCTAGTGACAGGGGTTCTTATGGCTACACCTTC.

The chain employs TRBV28 and TRBJ2-3, with D maybe TRBD1 (7 bases). The CDR3 spans 13 residues. Germline values: CDR1 MDHEN, CDR2 SYDVKM. Trimming pared 10 bases from V and 2 bases from J, leaving 13 bases between. The CDR3 loop is CATGDSSTDTQYF. CDR3 in DNA: TGTGCCACGGGGGACAGCTCCACAGATACGCAGTATTTT.